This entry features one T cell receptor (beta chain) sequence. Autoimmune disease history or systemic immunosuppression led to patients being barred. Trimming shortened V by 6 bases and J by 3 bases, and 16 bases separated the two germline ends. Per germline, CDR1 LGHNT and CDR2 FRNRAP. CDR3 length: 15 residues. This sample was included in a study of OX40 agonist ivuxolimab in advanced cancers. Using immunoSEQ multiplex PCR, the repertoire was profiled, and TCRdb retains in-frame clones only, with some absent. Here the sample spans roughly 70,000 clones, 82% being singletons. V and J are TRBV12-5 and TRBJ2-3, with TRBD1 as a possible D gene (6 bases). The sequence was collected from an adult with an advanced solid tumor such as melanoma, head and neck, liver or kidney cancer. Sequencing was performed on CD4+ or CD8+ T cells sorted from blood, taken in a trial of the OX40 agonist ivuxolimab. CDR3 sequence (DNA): TGTGCTAGTGGGGACCCGGGCCAGGGGACAGATACGCAGTATTTT. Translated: CASGDPGQGTDTQYF.